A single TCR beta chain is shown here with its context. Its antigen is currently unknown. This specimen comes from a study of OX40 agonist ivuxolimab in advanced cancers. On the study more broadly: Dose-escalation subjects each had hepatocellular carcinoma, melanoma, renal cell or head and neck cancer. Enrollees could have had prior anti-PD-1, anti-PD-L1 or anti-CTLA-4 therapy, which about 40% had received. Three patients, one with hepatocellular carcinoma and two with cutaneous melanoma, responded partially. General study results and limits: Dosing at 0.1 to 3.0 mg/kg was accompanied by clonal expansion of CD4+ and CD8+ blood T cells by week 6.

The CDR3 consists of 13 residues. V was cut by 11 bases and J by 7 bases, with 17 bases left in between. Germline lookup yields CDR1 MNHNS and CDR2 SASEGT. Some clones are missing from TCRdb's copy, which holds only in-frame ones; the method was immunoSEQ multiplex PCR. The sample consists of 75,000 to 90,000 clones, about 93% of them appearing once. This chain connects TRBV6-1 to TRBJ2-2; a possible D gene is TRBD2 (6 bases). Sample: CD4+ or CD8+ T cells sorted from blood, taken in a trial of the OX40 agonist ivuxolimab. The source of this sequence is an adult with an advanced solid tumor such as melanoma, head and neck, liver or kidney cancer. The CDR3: CASPVPGGGELFF. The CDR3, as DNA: TGTGCCTCACCCGTCCCCGGGGGCGGGGAGCTGTTTTTT.